Here is one TCR beta chain with its context. The length of the CDR3 is 14 residues. Germline V gene sequence: CDR1 SGHNT, CDR2 YYREEE (reference sequence). V lost 1 base, J lost 6 bases, and 13 bases lay in between. This sample stems from a study of T cell changes during pregnancy in multiple sclerosis. The repertoire was sequenced with immunoSEQ multiplex PCR; TCRdb's copy has only in-frame clones and lacks some. Of 45,000 to 70,000 clones in the sample, 92% were seen once. The chain recombines TRBV5-4 with TRBJ1-2; no definite D call. The source of this sequence is a female donor with multiple sclerosis, enrolled in a pregnancy study. The sequencing used CD4+ T cells from peripheral blood mononuclear cells, collected in the second trimester of pregnancy. DNA for the CDR3: TGTGCCAGCAGCTTGATAGGGAGAGTGGATGGCTACACCTTC. This translates into CASSLIGRVDGYTF.